Detailed here is one T cell receptor beta chain. What it binds is not known. This record comes from a study of cytomegalovirus exposure and HLA in healthy donors. Study-level information: T cells numbering about 179 million yielded some 100 million unique TCR beta sequences in an earlier analysis.

PCR amplification relied on 60 Vbeta primers (plus 13 Jbeta primers). Assay: immunoSEQ multiplex PCR; the TCRdb copy retains only in-frame clones and omits some. The table records approximately 92,000 clones, over 70% of them present only once. Study conclusions and caveats: Analyzed later, association rates of TCRs varied across HLA loci, with DRB1 most and HLA-C fewest. In a later analysis, a missense DCLRE1C variant was linked to TCR beta V- and J-gene trimming. Researchers reportedly found TCR beta sequences accurately predicted most subjects' HLA-A and HLA-B alleles.

V lost 5 bases and J lost 0, with 7 bases in between. This CDR3 contains 13 residues. Looked up from germline, CDR1 is MDHEN and CDR2 is SYDVKM. The sequence was obtained from a man over 45 in good health and CMV-seropositive. The gene calls are TRBV28 and TRBJ1-1, with D unclear. Material for sequencing was PBMCs. The chain's CDR3 is CASSAHMNTEAFF. The CDR3 DNA reads TGTGCCAGCAGTGCCCACATGAACACTGAAGCTTTCTTT.